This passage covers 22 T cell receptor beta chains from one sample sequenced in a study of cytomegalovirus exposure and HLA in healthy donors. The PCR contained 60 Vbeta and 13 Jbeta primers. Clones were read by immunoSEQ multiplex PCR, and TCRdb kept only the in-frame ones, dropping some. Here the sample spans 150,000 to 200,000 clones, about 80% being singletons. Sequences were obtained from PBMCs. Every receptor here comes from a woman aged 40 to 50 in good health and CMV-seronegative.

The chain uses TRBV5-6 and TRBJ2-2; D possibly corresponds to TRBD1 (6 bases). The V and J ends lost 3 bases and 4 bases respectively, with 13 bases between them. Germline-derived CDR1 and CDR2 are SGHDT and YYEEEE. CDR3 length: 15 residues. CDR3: CASSSGDRSTGELFF. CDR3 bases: TGTGCCAGCAGCTCGGGCGACAGGTCCACCGGGGAGCTGTTTTTT.

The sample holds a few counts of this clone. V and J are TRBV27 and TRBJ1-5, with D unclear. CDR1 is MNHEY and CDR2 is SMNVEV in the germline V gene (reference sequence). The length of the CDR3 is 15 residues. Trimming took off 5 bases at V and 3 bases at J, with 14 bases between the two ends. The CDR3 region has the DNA TGTGCCAGCAGTCCCCTCGAGAATGTCAATCAGCCCCAGCATTTT. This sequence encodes CASSPLENVNQPQHF.

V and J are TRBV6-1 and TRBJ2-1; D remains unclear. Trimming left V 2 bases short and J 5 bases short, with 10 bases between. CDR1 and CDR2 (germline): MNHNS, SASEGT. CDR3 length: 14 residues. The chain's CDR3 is CASSELVVDNEQFF. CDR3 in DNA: TGTGCCAGCAGTGAACTAGTAGTCGACAATGAGCAGTTCTTC.

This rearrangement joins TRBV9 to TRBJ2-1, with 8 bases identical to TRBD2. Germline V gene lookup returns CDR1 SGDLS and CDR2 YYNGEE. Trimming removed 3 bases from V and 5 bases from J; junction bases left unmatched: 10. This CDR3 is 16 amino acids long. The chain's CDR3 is CASSAREGLVDNEQFF. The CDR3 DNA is TGTGCCAGCAGCGCCCGAGAGGGACTAGTGGACAATGAGCAGTTCTTC.

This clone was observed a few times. CDR3 region: CSAAEQGETQYF. The CDR3 coding sequence is TGCAGCGCTGCCGAGCAGGGAGAGACCCAGTACTTC. This chain links TRBV29-1 with TRBJ2-5; tentative D call: TRBD1 (5 bases). V was trimmed by 7 bases and J by 4 bases, leaving 13 bases between them. CDR1 SQVTM and CDR2 ANQGSEA come from the germline V gene. The CDR3 covers 12 residues.

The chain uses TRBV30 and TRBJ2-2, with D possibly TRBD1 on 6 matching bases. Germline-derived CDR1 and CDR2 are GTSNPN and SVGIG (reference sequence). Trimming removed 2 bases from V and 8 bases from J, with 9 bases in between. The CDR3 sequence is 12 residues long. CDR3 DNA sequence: TGTGCCTGGAGTAAGAGGGGGGGGGAGCTGTTTTTT. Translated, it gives CAWSKRGGELFF.

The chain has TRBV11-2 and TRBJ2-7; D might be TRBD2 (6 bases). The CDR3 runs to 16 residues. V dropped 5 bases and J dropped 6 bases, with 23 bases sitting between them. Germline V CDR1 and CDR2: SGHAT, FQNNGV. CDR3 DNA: TGTGCCAGCAGCCCCGGGGGAGTGCGGAGAAGGGTCGAGCAGTACTTC. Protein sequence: CASSPGGVRRRVEQYF.

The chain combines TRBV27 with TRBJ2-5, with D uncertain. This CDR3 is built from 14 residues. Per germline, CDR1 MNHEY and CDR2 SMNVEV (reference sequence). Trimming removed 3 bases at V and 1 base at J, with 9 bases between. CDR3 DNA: TGTGCCAGCAGTTTGAGCCCCGCCCAAGAGACCCAGTACTTC. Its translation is CASSLSPAQETQYF.

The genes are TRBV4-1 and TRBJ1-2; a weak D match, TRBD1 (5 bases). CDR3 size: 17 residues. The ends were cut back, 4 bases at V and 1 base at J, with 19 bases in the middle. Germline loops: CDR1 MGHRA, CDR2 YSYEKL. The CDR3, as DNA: TGCGCCAGCAGCCGCCTCCCCGGGACTTCGTTTAACTATGGCTACACCTTC. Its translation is CASSRLPGTSFNYGYTF.

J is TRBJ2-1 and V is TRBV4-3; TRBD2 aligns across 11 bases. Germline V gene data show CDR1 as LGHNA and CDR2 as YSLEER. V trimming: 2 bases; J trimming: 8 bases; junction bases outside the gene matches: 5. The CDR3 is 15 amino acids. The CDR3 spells CASSQIAGGPHEQFF. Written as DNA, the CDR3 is TGCGCCAGCAGCCAAATAGCGGGAGGGCCCCATGAGCAGTTCTTC.

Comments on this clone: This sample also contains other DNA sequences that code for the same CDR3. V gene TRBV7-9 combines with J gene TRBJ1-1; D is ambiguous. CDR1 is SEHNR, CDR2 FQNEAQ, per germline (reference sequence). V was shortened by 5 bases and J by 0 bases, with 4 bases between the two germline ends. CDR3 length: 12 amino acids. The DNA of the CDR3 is TGTGCCAGCAGCCTTATGAACACTGAAGCTTTCTTT. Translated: CASSLMNTEAFF.

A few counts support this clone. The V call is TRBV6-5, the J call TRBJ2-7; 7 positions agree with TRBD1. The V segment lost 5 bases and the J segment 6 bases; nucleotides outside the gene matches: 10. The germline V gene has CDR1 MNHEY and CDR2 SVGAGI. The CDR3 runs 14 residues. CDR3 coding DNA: TGTGCCAGCAGTACCGAAAGGGGGCCGATCGAGCAGTACGTC. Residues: CASSTERGPIEQYV.

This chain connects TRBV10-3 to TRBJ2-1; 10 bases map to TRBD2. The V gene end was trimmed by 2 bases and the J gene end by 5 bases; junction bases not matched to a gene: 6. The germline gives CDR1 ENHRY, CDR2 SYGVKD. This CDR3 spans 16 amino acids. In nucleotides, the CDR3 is TGTGCCATCAGTGAGCTCATAGCGGGAGGTGACAATGAGCAGTTCTTC. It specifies CAISELIAGGDNEQFF.

CDR3 amino acids: CASSSSGQAEETQYF. The DNA for the CDR3 is TGTGCCAGCAGTAGCTCCGGACAGGCCGAAGAGACCCAGTACTTC. The gene calls are TRBV28 and TRBJ2-5; TRBD1 matches 7 bases. The CDR3 spans 15 residues. V gave up 5 bases and J gave up 3 bases; unmatched junction bases: 9. Per germline, CDR1 MDHEN and CDR2 SYDVKM.

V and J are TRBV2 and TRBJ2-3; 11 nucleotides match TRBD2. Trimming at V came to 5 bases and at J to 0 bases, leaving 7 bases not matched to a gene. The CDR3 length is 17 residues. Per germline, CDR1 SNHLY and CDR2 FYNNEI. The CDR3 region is CASSTPGTSGSTDTQYF. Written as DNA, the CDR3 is TGTGCCAGCAGTACCCCAGGGACTAGCGGTAGCACAGATACGCAGTATTTT.

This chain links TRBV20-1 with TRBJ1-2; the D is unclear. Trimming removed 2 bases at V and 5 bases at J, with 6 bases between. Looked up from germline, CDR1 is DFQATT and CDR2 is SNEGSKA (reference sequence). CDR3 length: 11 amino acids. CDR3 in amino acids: CSARYSYGYTF. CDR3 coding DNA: TGCAGTGCTAGATACAGTTATGGCTACACCTTC.

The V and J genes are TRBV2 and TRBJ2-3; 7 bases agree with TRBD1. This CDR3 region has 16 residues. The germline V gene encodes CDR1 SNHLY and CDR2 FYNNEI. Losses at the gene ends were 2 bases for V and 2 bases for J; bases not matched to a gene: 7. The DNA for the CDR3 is TGTGCCAGCAGTGAAACGACAGGGACCGCCACAGATACGCAGTATTTT. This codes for CASSETTGTATDTQYF.

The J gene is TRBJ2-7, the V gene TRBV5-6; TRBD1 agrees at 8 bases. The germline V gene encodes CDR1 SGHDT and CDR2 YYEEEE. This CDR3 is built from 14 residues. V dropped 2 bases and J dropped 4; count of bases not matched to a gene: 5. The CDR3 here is CASSFSGQAYEQYF. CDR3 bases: TGTGCCAGCAGCTTTTCGGGACAGGCTTACGAGCAGTACTTC.

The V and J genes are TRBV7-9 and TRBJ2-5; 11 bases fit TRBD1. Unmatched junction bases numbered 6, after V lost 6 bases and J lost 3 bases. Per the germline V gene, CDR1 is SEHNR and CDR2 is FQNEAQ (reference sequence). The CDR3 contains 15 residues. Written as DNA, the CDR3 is TGTGCCAGCAGTCACCGGGACAGGGGGAAAGAGACCCAGTACTTC. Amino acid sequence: CASSHRDRGKETQYF.

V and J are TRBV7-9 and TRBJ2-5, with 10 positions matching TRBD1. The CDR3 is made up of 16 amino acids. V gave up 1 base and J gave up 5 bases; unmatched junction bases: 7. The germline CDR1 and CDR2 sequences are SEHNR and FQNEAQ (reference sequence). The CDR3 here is CASSLVTGGIGETQYF. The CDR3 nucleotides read TGTGCCAGCAGCTTAGTGACAGGGGGCATTGGGGAGACCCAGTACTTC.

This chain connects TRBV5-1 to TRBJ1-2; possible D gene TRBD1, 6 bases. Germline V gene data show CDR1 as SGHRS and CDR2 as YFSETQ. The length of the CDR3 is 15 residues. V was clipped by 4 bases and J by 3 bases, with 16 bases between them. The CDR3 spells CASSPDSGDDYGYTF. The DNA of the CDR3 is TGCGCCAGCAGCCCAGACTCAGGGGACGACTATGGCTACACCTTC.

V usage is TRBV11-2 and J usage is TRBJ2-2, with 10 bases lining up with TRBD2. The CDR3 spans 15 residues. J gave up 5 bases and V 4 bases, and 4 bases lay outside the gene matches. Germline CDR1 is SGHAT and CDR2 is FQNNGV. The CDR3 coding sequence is TGTGCCAGCAGCTGGACTAGCGGCCAGACCGGGGAGCTGTTTTTT. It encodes CASSWTSGQTGELFF.